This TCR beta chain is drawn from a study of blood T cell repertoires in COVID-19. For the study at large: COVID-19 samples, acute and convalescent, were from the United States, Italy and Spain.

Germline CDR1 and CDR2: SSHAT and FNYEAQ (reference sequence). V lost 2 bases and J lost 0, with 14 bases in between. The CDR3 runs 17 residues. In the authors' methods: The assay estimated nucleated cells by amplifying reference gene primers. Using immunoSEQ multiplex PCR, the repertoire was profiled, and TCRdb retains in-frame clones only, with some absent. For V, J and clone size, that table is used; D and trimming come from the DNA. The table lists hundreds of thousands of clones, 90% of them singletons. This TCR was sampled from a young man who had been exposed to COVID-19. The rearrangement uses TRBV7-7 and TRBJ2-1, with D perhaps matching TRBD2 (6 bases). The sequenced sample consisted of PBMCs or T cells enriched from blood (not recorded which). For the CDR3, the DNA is TGTGCCAGCAGCTTAATATGGGGGGTGGGCTCCTACAATGAGCAGTTCTTC. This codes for CASSLIWGVGSYNEQFF.